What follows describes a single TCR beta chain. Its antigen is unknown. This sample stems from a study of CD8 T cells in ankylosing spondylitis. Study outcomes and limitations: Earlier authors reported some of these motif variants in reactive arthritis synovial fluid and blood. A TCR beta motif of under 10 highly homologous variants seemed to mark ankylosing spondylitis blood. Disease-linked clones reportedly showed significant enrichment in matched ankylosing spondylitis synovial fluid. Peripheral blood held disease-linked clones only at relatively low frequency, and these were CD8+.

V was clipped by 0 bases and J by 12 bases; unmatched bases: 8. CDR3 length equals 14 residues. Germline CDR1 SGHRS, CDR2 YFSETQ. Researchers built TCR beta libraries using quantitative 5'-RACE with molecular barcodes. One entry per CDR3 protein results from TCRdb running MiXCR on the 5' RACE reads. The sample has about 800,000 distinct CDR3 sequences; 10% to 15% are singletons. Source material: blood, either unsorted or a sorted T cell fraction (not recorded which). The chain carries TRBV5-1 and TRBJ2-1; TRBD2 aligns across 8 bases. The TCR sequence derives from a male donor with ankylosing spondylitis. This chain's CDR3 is CASSLEAAGEAQFF. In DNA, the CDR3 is TGCGCCAGCAGCTTGGAAGCAGCGGGGGAGGCGCAGTTCTTC.